This T cell receptor beta chain was identified in a study of STAT5B mutations in CD4+ large granular lymphocyte leukemia. As regards this clone: Its antigen is as yet unknown.

The study, taken as a whole, reports: TRBV06-family usage was enriched in top patient clones (8/27) versus controls (2/35). Without putative leukemic clones, patient CD4-sorted repertoires remained more clonal than healthy CD4+ repertoires. No patients shared main leukemic clonotypes, though around 24% appeared at low frequency elsewhere.

Healthy controls were blood donor buffy coats. Profiled with immunoSEQ multiplex PCR; TCRdb holds only in-frame clones, not every one. The sample gives approximately 52,000 clones, about 70% of which show up once; 1.5% to 1.9% is in the top ten. V gave up 4 bases and J gave up 7 bases; unmatched junction bases: 8. Germline CDR1 LNHDA, CDR2 SQIVND (reference sequence). This CDR3 is built from 15 residues. J is TRBJ2-1 and V is TRBV19, with 9 bases lining up with TRBD1. Sequencing was done on a sample of CD4+ T cells from blood buffy coats. The source is a human donor in good health. The CDR3 loop is CASSTKGQGVNEQFF. CDR3 in DNA: TGTGCCAGTAGTACTAAGGGACAGGGCGTTAATGAGCAGTTCTTC.